The 14 T cell receptor beta chains given below trace back to one sample, sequenced in a study of blood T cell repertoires in COVID-19. The assay was immunoSEQ multiplex PCR, and TCRdb's table has in-frame clones only and misses some. This table has about 190,000 clones, around 85% appearing once. Sequences were obtained from peripheral blood. These receptors came from a young man with acute or convalescent COVID-19.

The V gene is TRBV9, the J gene TRBJ1-2; maybe TRBD1 (5 bases). Per the germline V gene, CDR1 is SGDLS and CDR2 is YYNGEE. V lost 4 bases, J lost 4 bases, and 17 bases lay in between. The CDR3 is made up of 15 amino acids. This CDR3 reads CASSLRDWGVYGYTF. The CDR3 bases are TGTGCCAGCAGCCTCCGGGACTGGGGCGTCTATGGCTACACCTTC.

V gene TRBV19 combines with J gene TRBJ1-1; possible D gene TRBD1, 5 bases. Trimming took off 7 bases at V and 4 bases at J, with 13 bases between the two ends. The germline gives CDR1 LNHDA, CDR2 SQIVND (reference sequence). The CDR3 has 13 residues. This CDR3 is CASNPGRGTEAFF. The CDR3 DNA reads TGTGCCAGTAACCCGGGGAGGGGCACTGAAGCTTTCTTT.

CDR3 protein: CAWRAGSPSSYNEQFF. Written as DNA, the CDR3 is TGTGCCTGGAGGGCCGGAAGCCCTAGCTCCTACAATGAGCAGTTCTTC. V is TRBV30 and J is TRBJ2-1; no definite D call. This CDR3 contains 16 residues. CDR1 and CDR2 from the germline V gene are GTSNPN and SVGIG (reference sequence). V was shortened by 3 bases and J by 0 bases, with 15 bases between the two germline ends.

The chain couples TRBV4-2 to TRBJ2-5; 7 nucleotides match TRBD2. The V gene end was trimmed by 1 base and the J gene end by 1 base; junction bases not matched to a gene: 6. The V gene's germline CDR1 is LGHNA and CDR2 YNFKEQ. The CDR3 is 16 residues long. The CDR3 nucleotides are TGTGCCAGCAGCCAAGGGCAAGCGGGGTCCCAAGAGACCCAGTACTTC. The encoded protein is CASSQGQAGSQETQYF.

This clone was seen only a few times. The chain couples TRBV7-2 to TRBJ1-6, with 8 bases lining up with TRBD1. Germline V gene data show CDR1 as SGHTA and CDR2 as FQGNSA. With 5 bases clipped from V and 6 bases from J, the junction kept 9 bases outside the gene matches. The CDR3 consists of 16 residues. The CDR3 nucleotides read TGTGCCAGCAGCCGGACAGGGAGTCACGGTAATTCACCCCTCCACTTT. The encoded protein is CASSRTGSHGNSPLHF.

This clone was detected only once. The V gene is TRBV19, the J gene TRBJ2-5; D is unresolved. Trimming took 5 bases from V and 3 from J, leaving 4 bases between them. CDR3 length: 11 residues. CDR1 LNHDA and CDR2 SQIVND come from the germline V gene (reference sequence). Written as DNA, the CDR3 is TGTGCCAGTAGTCGAGAAGAGACCCAGTACTTC. It translates to CASSREETQYF.

The chain recombines TRBV12-3 or TRBV12-4 with TRBJ1-2; D not resolved. V was pared by 3 bases and J by 6 bases, with 5 bases between. CDR3 size: 11 residues. CDR3 nucleotides: TGTGCCAGCAGTTTTAATGATGGCTACACCTTC. Translation: CASSFNDGYTF.

The CDR3 is CASSQGALRTTYEQYF. As DNA, the CDR3 is TGTGCCAGCAGCCAGGGGGCCCTGAGGACCACCTACGAGCAGTACTTC. This chain joins TRBV3-1 (or the pseudogene TRBV3-2) and TRBJ2-7; D is perhaps TRBD1 (6 bases). The germline V gene has CDR1 LGHDT and CDR2 YNNKEL (reference sequence). The germline V and J ends were trimmed by 3 bases and 2 bases, with 17 bases remaining between them. This CDR3 region has 16 residues.

This sequence joins TRBV6-6 and TRBJ1-5, with D tentatively TRBD1 (5 bases). Germline CDR1 and CDR2: MNHNY and SVGAGI (reference sequence). V was clipped by 6 bases and J by 6 bases, with 21 bases between them. This CDR3 has 16 residues. The CDR3 loop reads CASRIRGGQGLQPQHF. Written as DNA, the CDR3 is TGTGCCAGCAGAATCCGGGGAGGCCAGGGACTTCAGCCCCAGCATTTT.

The chain links TRBV6-5 to TRBJ1-2; possibly TRBD1 for D (6 bases). Deletions cut 0 bases from V and 5 bases from J, with 13 bases between. There are 15 residues in the CDR3. CDR1 and CDR2 (germline): MNHEY, SVGAGI. CDR3 DNA sequence: TGTGCCAGCAGTTACTCTGCCAGGGGCGGGTATGGCTACACCTTC. Translation gives CASSYSARGGYGYTF.

The chain combines TRBV20-1 with TRBJ2-1, with D maybe TRBD2 (6 bases). The CDR3 is 16 amino acids. The germline V gene has CDR1 DFQATT and CDR2 SNEGSKA (reference sequence). Trimming took 3 bases from V and 3 from J, leaving 18 bases between them. CDR3 DNA: TGCAGTGCTAGTGGGACTCCGAACTTACACTACAATGAGCAGTTCTTC. Its translation is CSASGTPNLHYNEQFF.

The chain uses TRBV7-9 and TRBJ1-1; D unresolved. From germline, CDR1 is SEHNR and CDR2 FQNEAQ (reference sequence). V dropped 5 bases and J dropped 3 bases, with 13 bases sitting between them. The CDR3 covers 14 residues. The CDR3 loop is CASSRTIRDTEAFF. Written as DNA, the CDR3 is TGTGCCAGCAGCCGAACTATTAGAGACACTGAAGCTTTCTTT.

V and J are TRBV5-5 and TRBJ2-2; 9 bases line up with TRBD1. V dropped 0 bases and J dropped 6; count of bases not matched to a gene: 3. This CDR3 has 15 residues. CDR1 and CDR2 from the germline V gene are SGHKS and YYEKEE (reference sequence). The CDR3 nucleotides are TGTGCCAGCAGCTTGGACAGGGGGCATGCCGGGGAGCTGTTTTTT. Residues: CASSLDRGHAGELFF. Looking up the rest from reference TRBV5-5 and TRBJ2-2 gives the full variable domain: DAGVTQSPTHLIKTRGQQVTLRCSPISGHKSVSWYQQVLGQGPQFIFQYYEKEERGRGNFPDRFSARQFPNYSSELNVNALLLGDSALYLCASSLDRGHAGELFFGEGSRLTVL.

The rearrangement links TRBV28 to TRBJ1-2; 7 bases are a match to TRBD1. After removal of 6 bases from V and 8 bases from J, the junction contained 12 bases not matched to a gene. Germline assignment: CDR1 MDHEN and CDR2 SYDVKM. The CDR3 is 14 residues long. This CDR3 reads CASRGGTAIRGYTF. CDR3 in DNA: TGTGCCAGCAGGGGCGGGACAGCGATTAGGGGCTACACCTTC.